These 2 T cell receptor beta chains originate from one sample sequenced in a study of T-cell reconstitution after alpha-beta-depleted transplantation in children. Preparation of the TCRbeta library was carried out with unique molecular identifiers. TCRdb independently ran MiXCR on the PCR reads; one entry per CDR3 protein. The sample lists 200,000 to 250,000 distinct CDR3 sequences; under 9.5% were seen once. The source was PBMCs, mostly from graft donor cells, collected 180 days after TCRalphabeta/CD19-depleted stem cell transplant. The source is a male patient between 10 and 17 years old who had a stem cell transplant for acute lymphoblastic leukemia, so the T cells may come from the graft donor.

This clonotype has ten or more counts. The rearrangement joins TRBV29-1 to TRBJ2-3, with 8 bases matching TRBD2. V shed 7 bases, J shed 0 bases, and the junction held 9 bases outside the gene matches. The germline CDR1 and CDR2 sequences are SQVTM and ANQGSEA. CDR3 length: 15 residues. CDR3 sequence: CSGSGGLPSTDTQYF. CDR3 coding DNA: TGCAGCGGCAGCGGGGGCCTCCCTAGCACAGATACGCAGTATTTT.

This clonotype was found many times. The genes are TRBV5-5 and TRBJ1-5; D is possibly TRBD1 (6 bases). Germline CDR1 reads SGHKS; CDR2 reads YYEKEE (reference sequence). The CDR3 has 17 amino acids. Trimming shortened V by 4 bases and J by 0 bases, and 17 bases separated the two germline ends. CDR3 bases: TGTGCCAGCAGCCTCGAGACGGGACACCTTAGCAATCAGCCCCAGCATTTT. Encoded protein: CASSLETGHLSNQPQHF.